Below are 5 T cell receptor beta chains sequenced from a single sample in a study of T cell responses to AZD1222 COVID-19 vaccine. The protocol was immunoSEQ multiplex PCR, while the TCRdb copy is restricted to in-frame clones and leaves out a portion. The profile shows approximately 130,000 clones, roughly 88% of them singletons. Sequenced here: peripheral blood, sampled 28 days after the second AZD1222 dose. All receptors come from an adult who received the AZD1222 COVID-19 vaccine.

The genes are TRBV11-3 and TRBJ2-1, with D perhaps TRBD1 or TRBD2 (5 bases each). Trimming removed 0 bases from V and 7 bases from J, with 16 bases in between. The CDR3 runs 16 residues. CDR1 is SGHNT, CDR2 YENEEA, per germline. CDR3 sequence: CASSLDFWGYGNEQFF. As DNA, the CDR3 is TGTGCCAGCAGCTTAGATTTCTGGGGGTATGGGAATGAGCAGTTCTTC.

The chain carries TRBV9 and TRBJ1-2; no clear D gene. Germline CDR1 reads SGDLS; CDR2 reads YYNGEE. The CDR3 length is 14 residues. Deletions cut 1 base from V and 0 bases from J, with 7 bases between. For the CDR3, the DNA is TGTGCCAGCAGCGTATCACAATCTAACTATGGCTACACCTTC. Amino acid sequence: CASSVSQSNYGYTF.

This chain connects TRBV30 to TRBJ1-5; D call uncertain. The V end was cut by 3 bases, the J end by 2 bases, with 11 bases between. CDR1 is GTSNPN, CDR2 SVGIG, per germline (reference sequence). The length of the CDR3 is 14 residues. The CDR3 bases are TGTGCCTGGAGCCGAGAGGATGGCAATCAGCCCCAGCATTTT. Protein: CAWSREDGNQPQHF.

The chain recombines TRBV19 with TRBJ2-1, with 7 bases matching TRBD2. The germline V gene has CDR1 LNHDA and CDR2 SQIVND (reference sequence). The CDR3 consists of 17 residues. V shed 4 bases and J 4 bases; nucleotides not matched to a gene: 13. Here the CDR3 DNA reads TGTGCCAGTAGTAGGGTCGCGGCGGGAGCCCAATACAATGAGCAGTTCTTC. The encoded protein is CASSRVAAGAQYNEQFF.

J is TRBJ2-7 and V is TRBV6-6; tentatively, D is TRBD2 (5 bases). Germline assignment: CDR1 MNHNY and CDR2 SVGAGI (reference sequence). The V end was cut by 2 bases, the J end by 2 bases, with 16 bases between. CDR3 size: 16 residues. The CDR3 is CASSYSRPGSPYEQYF. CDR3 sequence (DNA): TGTGCCAGCAGTTACAGCCGTCCGGGATCCCCCTACGAGCAGTACTTC.